What follows are 21 T cell receptor beta chains derived from one specimen sequenced in a study of regulatory T cells in long-lasting Graves disease. TCR beta libraries were built with iRepertoire HTBI primers and Arm-PCR of CDR3 regions. TCRdb processed the multiplex PCR reads anew with MiXCR; each CDR3 protein has one entry. The profile shows roughly 360,000 distinct CDR3 sequences, approximately 23% of them singletons. Time point meaning: persistent/refractory GD, antithyroid drugs over 5 years with positive TRAb. Extracted PBMC RNA gave rise to the TCR library. The sequences come from peripheral blood mononuclear cells (PBMCs), collected when the disease was refractory, from a patient treated with antithyroid drugs. The source is a woman between 35 and 50 years old with Graves disease.

This clonotype was seen repeatedly, ten times or more. The chain joins TRBV28 to TRBJ1-4; D remains unclear. The germline gives CDR1 MDHEN, CDR2 SYDVKM. CDR3 length equals 18 residues. V lost 9 bases and J 6 bases, leaving 29 bases between the germline ends. The CDR3 loop reads CASRTPPGWRLRDEKLFF. The CDR3 DNA follows: TGTGCCAGTCGAACCCCCCCGGGCTGGCGATTGCGGGATGAAAAACTGTTTTTT.

This clonotype was observed a handful of times. V is TRBV7-2 and J is TRBJ2-1, with 15 bases that match TRBD2. The germline CDR1 and CDR2 sequences are SGHTA and FQGNSA. The length of the CDR3 is 17 residues. Trimming took 5 bases from V and 5 from J; bases not matched to a gene: 7. This chain's CDR3 is CASSLGTSGRLNNEQFF. The CDR3 nucleotides are TGTGCCAGCAGCCTCGGGACTAGCGGGAGGCTTAACAATGAGCAGTTCTTC.

The gene calls are TRBV3-1 and TRBJ2-7; D remains ambiguous. CDR1 LGHDT and CDR2 YNNKEL come from the germline V gene (reference sequence). This CDR3 is 13 amino acids long. V lost 1 base and J 4 bases, leaving 8 bases between the germline ends. CDR3 in amino acids: CASSQALEYEQYF. CDR3 sequence (DNA): TGTGCCAGCAGCCAAGCCTTAGAATACGAGCAGTACTTC.

This clonotype was counted at least ten times. This chain links TRBV2 with TRBJ1-5; D might be TRBD1 (6 bases). The CDR3 is 14 amino acids. CDR1 is SNHLY, CDR2 FYNNEI, per germline. V lost 5 bases and J 5 bases, leaving 13 bases between the germline ends. CDR3 region: CASSWGALDQPQHF. In DNA form, the CDR3 reads TGTGCCAGCAGTTGGGGGGCCTTGGATCAGCCCCAGCATTTT.

This clonotype appeared a few times. This sequence joins TRBV2 and TRBJ2-5, with TRBD2 matching over 9 bases. Germline lookup yields CDR1 SNHLY and CDR2 FYNNEI. The CDR3 contains 15 residues. V was clipped by 6 bases and J by 1 base; unmatched bases: 6. Here the CDR3 reads CASSGLGLAQETQYF. Here the CDR3 DNA reads TGTGCCAGCAGCGGCCTGGGACTAGCCCAAGAGACCCAGTACTTC.

This clonotype appeared a few times. The chain combines TRBV29-1 with TRBJ2-7; possible D gene TRBD1, 5 bases. V was trimmed by 6 bases and J by 0 bases, leaving 12 bases between them. Germline assignment: CDR1 SQVTM and CDR2 ANQGSEA. There are 13 residues in the CDR3. The CDR3 reads CSVPGPSSYEQYF. The CDR3 bases are TGCAGCGTACCAGGGCCGAGCTCCTACGAGCAGTACTTC.

This clonotype was seen many times. This chain joins TRBV24-1 and TRBJ2-5, with TRBD1 matching over 7 bases. Germline values: CDR1 KGHDR, CDR2 SFDVKD. The CDR3 runs 14 residues. Trimming took 5 bases from V and 3 from J; bases not matched to a gene: 5. For the CDR3, the DNA is TGTGCCACCAGTGTACAGGGGCACGAAGAGACCCAGTACTTC. Protein product: CATSVQGHEETQYF.

On this clonotype itself: The conserved phenylalanine or tryptophan is not found at the CDR3 terminus, so this likely reflects a read error. The chain has TRBV9 and TRBJ1-2; 9 bases map to TRBD1. This CDR3 comprises 15 residues. The J segment lost 6 bases and the V segment lost 0 bases, leaving 6 bases of the junction unmatched. Germline assignment: CDR1 SGDLS and CDR2 YYNGEE. CDR3 loop: CASSVGAGQGDGYTL. The CDR3 region has the DNA TGTGCCAGCAGCGTAGGCGCGGGACAGGGCGATGGCTACACCCTC.

There are many counts of this clonotype. This chain connects TRBV16 to TRBJ1-5; 7 nucleotides match TRBD1. The CDR3 contains 14 residues. The trim removed 3 bases at V and 5 bases at J, leaving 4 bases unmatched. Germline CDR1 is KGHSY and CDR2 is FQNENV. As DNA, the CDR3 is TGTGCCAGCAGCCACGGACAGGCTGATCAGCCCCAGCATTTT. As protein: CASSHGQADQPQHF.

This clonotype was observed a handful of times. The chain employs TRBV6-2 or TRBV6-3 and TRBJ1-5, with TRBD1 as a possible D gene (5 bases). Germline CDR1 and CDR2: MNHEY and SVGEGT. The length of the CDR3 is 14 residues. Trimming removed 5 bases from V and 3 bases from J, with 11 bases in between. For the CDR3, the DNA is TGTGCCAGCAGTCCCCAGGGATACAATCAGCCCCAGCATTTT. Its protein is CASSPQGYNQPQHF.

There are a few counts of this clonotype. The chain's CDR3 is CASSVDHESDGYTF. CDR3 DNA: TGTGCCAGCAGTGTCGACCACGAATCTGATGGCTACACCTTC. The chain combines TRBV6-1 with TRBJ1-2; D not resolved. CDR3 size: 14 residues. With 4 bases removed from V and 6 bases from J, the gap between germline ends came to 15 bases. Germline values: CDR1 MNHNS, CDR2 SASEGT.

The chain joins TRBV5-6 to TRBJ2-3; TRBD2 matches 10 bases. Germline trimming cut 5 bases from V and 3 bases from J; bases unmatched to any gene: 6. The germline V gene has CDR1 SGHDT and CDR2 YYEEEE. CDR3 length: 15 residues. DNA of the CDR3: TGTGCCAGCAGACCGTATAGCGGGAGGACAGATACGCAGTATTTT. This sequence encodes CASRPYSGRTDTQYF.

This clonotype was seen at least ten times. The J gene is TRBJ2-7, the V gene TRBV27, with D hard to call. CDR3 length equals 14 residues. Germline loops: CDR1 MNHEY, CDR2 SMNVEV (reference sequence). V was clipped by 3 bases and J by 5 bases, with 14 bases between them. CDR3 DNA: TGTGCCAGCAGTTTGGGTAATAATGAACACGAGCAGTACTTC. Translated, it gives CASSLGNNEHEQYF.

This clonotype was counted ten times or more. The chain links TRBV28 to TRBJ2-7, with 9 bases fitting TRBD2. In germline, CDR1 is MDHEN, CDR2 SYDVKM. This CDR3 spans 14 amino acids. The junction had 2 bases not matched to a gene; V was cut back by 3 bases and J by 2 bases. The CDR3 is CASSFSGGTYEQYF. The CDR3 DNA reads as TGTGCCAGCAGTTTTAGCGGGGGAACCTACGAGCAGTACTTC. Full variable domain (remainder filled in from reference TRBV28 and TRBJ2-7): DVKVTQSSRYLVKRTGEKVFLECVQDMDHENMFWYRQDPGLGLRLIYFSYDVKMKEKGDIPEGYSVSREKKERFSLILESASTNQTSMYLCASSFSGGTYEQYFGPGTRLTVT.

Only a few counts were recorded for this clonotype. The V gene is TRBV7-3, the J gene TRBJ2-7, with 8 bases aligning to TRBD2. V trimming: 5 bases; J trimming: 7 bases; junction bases outside the gene matches: 10. The CDR3 is made up of 14 amino acids. The germline V gene encodes CDR1 SGHTA and CDR2 FQGTGA. The CDR3 nucleotides read TGTGCCAGCAGCCCCCGGGGGGGCTTGGGGGAGCAGTACTTC. Its translation is CASSPRGGLGEQYF.

The chain recombines TRBV6-4 with TRBJ2-3, with TRBD2 matching 11 bases. The J segment lost 2 bases and the V segment lost 3 bases, leaving 4 bases of the junction unmatched. Germline V gene data show CDR1 as MRHNA and CDR2 as SNTAGT. This CDR3 comprises 16 residues. The CDR3 DNA sequence: TGTGCCAGCAGTGAACTGACTAGCGGGAACACAGATACGCAGTATTTT. Residues: CASSELTSGNTDTQYF.

Comment on this clonotype: This may arise from a read error, as a much more abundant clone is one base away. The conserved final phenylalanine or tryptophan is absent from the CDR3, which likely points to a read error. The CDR3 loop reads CASSLGGAVDYTL. As DNA, the CDR3 is TGTGCCAGCAGTTTAGGGGGGGCGGTCGACTACACCCTC. This chain uses TRBV28 with TRBJ1-2; weak D call: TRBD1 (6 bases). V was trimmed by 2 bases and J by 10 bases, leaving 14 bases between them. The CDR3 totals 13 residues. The V gene's germline CDR1 is MDHEN and CDR2 SYDVKM.

V and J are TRBV19 and TRBJ1-5; D unclear. Trimming pared 3 bases from V and 6 bases from J, leaving 9 bases between. Germline CDR1 LNHDA, CDR2 SQIVND (reference sequence). CDR3 length: 13 amino acids. As DNA, the CDR3 is TGTGCCAGTAGTATCCAGCCTAGTCAGCCCCAGCATTTT. Amino acids: CASSIQPSQPQHF.

V usage is TRBV3-1 and J usage is TRBJ1-6; D gene ambiguous. The CDR3 is 13 amino acids. Per the germline V gene, CDR1 is LGHDT and CDR2 is YNNKEL (reference sequence). V shed 4 bases and J shed 8 bases, with 9 bases lying between them. The CDR3 DNA sequence: TGTGCCAGCAGCCGTAGGAGTGATTCACCCCTCCACTTT. This sequence encodes CASSRRSDSPLHF.

Many counts were recorded for this clonotype. The J gene is TRBJ2-2, the V gene TRBV12-3 or TRBV12-4; tentative D call: TRBD2 (6 bases). The CDR3 length is 15 residues. V was pared by 2 bases and J by 7 bases, with 14 bases between. In DNA form, the CDR3 reads TGTGCCAGCAGTTTATTTACGGGACTTAACGGGGAGCTGTTTTTT. Protein product: CASSLFTGLNGELFF.

In its sample, this clonotype was seen many times. The chain links TRBV28 to TRBJ2-5; D unclear. This CDR3 region has 11 residues. Germline CDR1 reads MDHEN; CDR2 reads SYDVKM. V was shortened by 3 bases and J by 6 bases, with 5 bases between the two germline ends. CDR3 loop: CASSFAKTQYF. In DNA, the CDR3 is TGTGCCAGCAGTTTTGCGAAGACCCAGTACTTC.